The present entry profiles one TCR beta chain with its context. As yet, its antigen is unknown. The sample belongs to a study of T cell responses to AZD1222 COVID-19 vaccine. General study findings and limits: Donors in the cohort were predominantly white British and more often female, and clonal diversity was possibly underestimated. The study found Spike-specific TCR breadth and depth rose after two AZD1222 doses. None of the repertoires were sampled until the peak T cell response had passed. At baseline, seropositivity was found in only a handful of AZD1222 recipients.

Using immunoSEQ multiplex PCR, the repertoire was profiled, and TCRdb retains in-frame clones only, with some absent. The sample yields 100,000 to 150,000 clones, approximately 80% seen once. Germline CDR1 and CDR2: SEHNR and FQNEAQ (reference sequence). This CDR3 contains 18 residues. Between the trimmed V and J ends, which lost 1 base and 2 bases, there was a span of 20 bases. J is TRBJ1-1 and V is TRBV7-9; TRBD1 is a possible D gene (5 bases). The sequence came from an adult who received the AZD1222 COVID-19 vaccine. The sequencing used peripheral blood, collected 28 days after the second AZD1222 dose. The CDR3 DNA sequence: TGTGCCAGCAGCTTAGACCCCTTTCGGGCAGGGCTTAACACTGAAGCTTTCTTT. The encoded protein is CASSLDPFRAGLNTEAFF.